A selection of T cell receptor beta chains follows, all from one sample in a study of cytomegalovirus exposure and HLA in healthy donors. Using immunoSEQ multiplex PCR, the repertoire was profiled, and TCRdb retains in-frame clones only, with some absent. This table holds more than 150,000 clones, 80% to 90% found once. Sequenced material: PBMCs. The receptors derive from a woman between 18 and 30 years old in good health and CMV-seronegative. The CDR3 runs from the conserved cysteine through the conserved F or W. Fields, in order: V gene, CDR3 protein.

>TRBV7-9
CASSFPGRYGYTF
>TRBV6-4
CASSQDGNTIYF
>TRBV6-4
CASSVARNYGYTF
>TRBV7-9
CASSGGDGLFF
>TRBV28
CASVGRGAETQYF
>TRBV28
CASSTAGTGVRGYGYTF
>TRBV30
CAWSYGPGSNQPQHF
>TRBV5-1
CASSRDASQYF
>TRBV5-4
CASSHDRGQVTGELFF
>TRBV4-1
CASSPRGLLEKLFF
>TRBV9
CASSVDQGSANSPLHF
>TRBV28
CASSLGGVPYEQYF
>TRBV5-1
CASRGPEANYGYTF
>TRBV9
CASSGTDGRDSYEQYF
>TRBV28
CASSLPEGPQETQYF
>TRBV16
CASSHRGQFAGELFF
>TRBV7-2
CASSFLGGTEAFF
>TRBV5-1
CASSSGDRGEQYF
>TRBV5-1
CASSPGQENQPQHF
>TRBV10-3
CAISESTGTSRNQPQHF
>TRBV28
CASSLYQEYSNEQYF
>TRBV7-9
CASSQIGHPGPGELFF
>TRBV4-1
CASSQGFGGDQPQHF
>TRBV5-1
CASSLVGTGESPLHF
>TRBV19
CASSLIKGSNQPQHF
>TRBV18
CASSPRGQGGYEQYF
>TRBV6-5
CASSYRAGGETQYF
>TRBV19
CASMPGFTGGYTF
>TRBV27
CASTADISYEQYF
>TRBV27
CASSRTGTEAFF
>TRBV28
CASPPRRGSGIPNEQFF
>TRBV7-9
CASSSGKGGTGELFF
>TRBV7-9
CASSFLGSYNEQFF
>TRBV2
CASSMGRTYEQYF
>TRBV5-1
CASSLGGVSGEQYF
>TRBV2
CASRHRGATPSYEQYF
>TRBV7-2
CASSLDPTGGVYGYTF
>TRBV19
CASSISGAGNTIYF
>TRBV7-8
CASSLGDRGEQYF
>TRBV28
CASDRGGRKGYTF